The T cell receptor beta chain described here comes from a study of blood T cell repertoires in COVID-19. Across the study: COVID-19 samples collected from the United States, Italy and Spain covered acute and convalescent phases. The cDNA or gDNA used as material had been derived from T cells, B-cell-depleted T cells, or PBMCs.

Per the study methods: Estimated nucleated cell counts came from reference gene primer amplification. The assay was immunoSEQ multiplex PCR, and TCRdb's table has in-frame clones only and misses some. V, J and clone size derive from that table, while D and trimming were established from the DNA sequence. The table records under 150,000 clones, around 81% of them present only once. In this sample, this clone turned up once. This CDR3 has 17 residues. The ends lost 1 base at V and 0 bases at J; junction bases unmatched: 4. CDR1 and CDR2 (germline): SGHRS, YFSETQ. The sample comprised peripheral blood. This rearrangement joins TRBV5-1 to TRBJ2-6, with TRBD1 identical over 7 bases. This sequence originates from a man in his forties with active or convalescent COVID-19. CDR3 in DNA: TGCGCCAGCAGCTTGACAGGGGCCAGCTCTGGGGCCAACGTCCTGACTTTC. Translating gives CASSLTGASSGANVLTF.